This T cell receptor beta chain was captured by sequencing in a study of OX40 agonist ivuxolimab in advanced cancers. Findings and limits, study-wide: Clonal expansion in partial responders at 0.1-3.0 mg/kg ranked among the lowest.

In the case of this clone: As yet, its antigen is unknown.

The V gene's germline CDR1 is MDHEN and CDR2 SYDVKM. This CDR3 region has 16 residues. J was trimmed by 0 bases and V by 7 bases; bases with no gene match: 7. The method was immunoSEQ multiplex PCR; TCRdb's version includes in-frame clones alone and lacks a portion of them. The profile covers over 55,000 clones, with over 80% appearing a single time and 3.8% taken by the ten largest. The sequenced sample was CD4+ or CD8+ T cells sorted from blood, obtained in a trial of the OX40 agonist ivuxolimab. The chain has TRBV28 and TRBJ1-5; TRBD1 agrees at 9 bases. The TCR comes from an adult with an advanced solid tumor such as melanoma, head and neck, liver or kidney cancer. CDR3 bases: TGTGCCAGCACTGGACAGGGGAGGCATAGCAATCAGCCCCAGCATTTT. Translation gives CASTGQGRHSNQPQHF.